Listed below are T cell receptor beta chains from one sample, sequenced in a study of neurological immune-mediated disorders. TCRdb re-called the 5' RACE reads through MiXCR, storing one row per CDR3 protein. The sample lists 50,000 or so distinct CDR3 sequences; 3.6% were seen once. Sequenced input: PBMCs. Receptors originate from a man between 25 and 39 years old with multiple sclerosis. Both conserved end residues are part of each CDR3. The order of the fields is D gene, clone size, J gene, V gene, CDR3 protein, CDR3 DNA. The D gene is left open where the match is weak. Not all rows give a size; the values are once, few, many and, for expanded clones, a class.

NA	many	TRBJ2-1	TRBV3-1	CASSLETAGDGYNEQFF	TGTGCCAGCAGCCTAGAAACAGCGGGCGATGGATACAATGAGCAGTTCTTC
TRBD1	once	TRBJ2-7	TRBV5-1	CASSPSGGLTYEQYF	TGCGCCAGCAGCCCCTCAGGGGGTTTAACCTACGAGCAGTACTTC
NA	many	TRBJ1-3	TRBV20-1	CSAREASSGNTIYF	TGCAGTGCTAGGGAGGCTAGCTCTGGAAACACCATATATTTT
TRBD1	many	TRBJ1-1	TRBV20-1	CSARDGTVNTEAFF	TGCAGTGCTAGAGATGGGACAGTGAACACTGAAGCTTTCTTT
NA	few	TRBJ2-7	TRBV2	CASSERERDEQYF	TGTGCCAGCAGTGAACGGGAAAGAGACGAGCAGTACTTC
NA	many	TRBJ2-7	TRBV11-2	CASRNGGRSYEQYF	TGTGCCAGCAGAAACGGGGGCCGGTCCTACGAGCAGTACTTC
TRBD2	many	TRBJ2-3	TRBV11-2	CASSLGLAGASTDTQYF	TGTGCCAGCAGCTTGGGACTAGCGGGGGCCAGCACAGATACGCAGTATTTT
NA	many	TRBJ2-7	TRBV7-9	CASSLGAPYEQYF	TGTGCCAGCAGCTTAGGGGCCCCCTACGAGCAGTACTTC
NA	many	TRBJ2-3	TRBV9	CASSVHSGEGTDTQYF	TGTGCCAGCAGCGTACATAGCGGAGAGGGCACAGATACGCAGTATTTT
NA	many	TRBJ2-5	TRBV7-9	CASSLVVVPGKETQYF	TGTGCCAGCAGCTTAGTGGTCGTTCCGGGGAAAGAGACCCAGTACTTC
NA	NA	TRBJ1-5	TRBV20-1	CSAKVWGSGQPQHF	TGCAGTGCTAAGGTCTGGGGATCGGGTCAGCCCCAGCATTTT
NA	many	TRBJ2-5	TRBV6-1	CASSEAAGETQYF	TGTGCCAGCAGTGAAGCGGCAGGAGAGACCCAGTACTTC
TRBD2	many	TRBJ2-3	TRBV20-1	CSAVTSGITDTQYF	TGCAGTGCTGTAACTAGCGGAATCACAGATACGCAGTATTTT
NA	few	TRBJ2-7	TRBV7-2	CASSPTWSSYEQYF	TGTGCCAGCAGCCCGACGTGGAGCTCCTACGAGCAGTACTTC
NA	many	TRBJ2-1	TRBV9	CASSGGVGEQFF	TGTGCCAGCAGCGGTGGGGTCGGGGAGCAGTTCTTC
NA	many	TRBJ1-1	TRBV5-5	CASSFLRGRDTEAFF	TGTGCCAGCAGCTTCCTACGGGGGAGGGACACTGAAGCTTTCTTT
NA	many	TRBJ1-5	TRBV9	CASSVGAVSNQPQHF	TGTGCCAGCAGCGTCGGGGCCGTTAGCAATCAGCCCCAGCATTTT
NA	many	TRBJ1-2	TRBV27	CASSSDRGLYGYTF	TGTGCCAGCAGCTCCGACAGAGGGCTCTATGGCTACACCTTC
NA	many	TRBJ2-7	TRBV29-1	CSLKSGTTSYEQYF	TGCAGTTTGAAGTCCGGGACGACTTCCTACGAGCAGTACTTC
NA	many	TRBJ2-7	TRBV29-1	CSGIGLSHEQYF	TGCAGCGGGATAGGTCTGAGCCACGAGCAGTACTTC
TRBD1	many	TRBJ2-5	TRBV4-1	CASSRYLGTGRQETQYF	TGCGCCAGCAGCCGATACCTGGGGACAGGGAGGCAAGAGACCCAGTACTTC
NA	many	TRBJ2-7	TRBV20-1	CSARAPGPLVVEQYF	TGCAGTGCTAGAGCTCCAGGGCCCCTGGTGGTCGAGCAGTACTTC
NA	many	TRBJ1-1	TRBV5-1	CASAGQYTEAFF	TGCGCCAGCGCCGGACAGTACACTGAAGCTTTCTTT
TRBD2	few	TRBJ2-2	TRBV5-1	CASSLEAGGTGTGELFF	TGCGCCAGTAGCTTGGAAGCGGGAGGGACGGGCACCGGGGAGCTGTTTTTT
NA	many	TRBJ2-5	TRBV2	CASSETIRKETQYF	TGTGCCAGCAGTGAAACAATCCGAAAAGAGACCCAGTACTTC
TRBD1	NA	TRBJ2-1	TRBV7-6	CASSRDRVNNEQFF	TGTGCCAGCAGCCGGGACAGAGTTAACAATGAGCAGTTCTTC
NA	NA	TRBJ2-1	TRBV9	CASSVGYNEQFF	TGTGCCAGCAGCGTAGGATACAATGAGCAGTTCTTC
NA	many	TRBJ2-5	TRBV28	CASSPTGTVQETQYF	TGTGCCAGCAGCCCCACCGGGACCGTCCAAGAGACCCAGTACTTC
TRBD1	many	TRBJ2-1	TRBV20-1	CSASGTGGFSYNEQFF	TGCAGTGCGAGTGGGACAGGGGGCTTCTCCTACAATGAGCAGTTCTTC
NA	many	TRBJ1-2	TRBV12-3/TRBV12-4	CASSPGPGYTF	TGTGCCAGCAGCCCGGGACCGGGCTACACCTTC
TRBD1	many	TRBJ1-6	TRBV9	CASSGGTAYSPLHF	TGTGCCAGCAGCGGCGGGACAGCGTATTCACCCCTCCACTTT
NA	many	TRBJ1-2	TRBV7-2	CASSREVNYGYTF	TGTGCCAGCAGCCGGGAGGTGAACTATGGCTACACCTTC
TRBD1	many	TRBJ1-6	TRBV5-1	CASSYDRGLSPLHF	TGCGCCAGCAGCTACGACAGGGGGCTATCACCCCTCCACTTT
NA	many	TRBJ1-3	TRBV20-1	CSAGPGLGNTIYF	TGCAGTGCCGGACCGGGATTGGGAAACACCATATATTTT
TRBD1	many	TRBJ1-1	TRBV25-1	CASSDDRGTEAFF	TGTGCCAGCAGTGACGACAGGGGCACTGAAGCTTTCTTT
NA	many	TRBJ2-4	TRBV7-2	CASSLGNPLNIQYF	TGTGCCAGCAGCTTAGGAAATCCGTTAAACATTCAGTACTTC
TRBD1	many	TRBJ1-2	TRBV5-1	CASSLQGASGGYTF	TGCGCCAGCAGCTTACAGGGGGCGTCGGGCGGCTACACCTTC
NA	many	TRBJ1-3	TRBV6-5	CASSYSPALPGNTIYF	TGTGCCAGCAGTTACTCTCCTGCCCTTCCTGGAAACACCATATATTTT
TRBD1	many	TRBJ2-5	TRBV20-1	CSASDTGEETQYF	TGCAGTGCTAGCGATACAGGGGAAGAGACCCAGTACTTC
TRBD1	many	TRBJ1-5	TRBV4-1	CASSPAHKTGQGNQPQHF	TGCGCCAGCAGCCCAGCCCATAAGACGGGACAGGGGAATCAGCCCCAGCATTTT
TRBD1	many	TRBJ1-1	TRBV7-9	CASSLARDRDTEAFF	TGTGCCAGCAGCTTAGCTAGGGACAGGGACACTGAAGCTTTCTTT
NA	few	TRBJ1-2	TRBV5-6	CASSLEVLGGYTF	TGTGCCAGCAGCTTAGAGGTTTTGGGTGGCTACACCTTC
NA	many	TRBJ1-1	TRBV3-1	CASSQETGRGRAFF	TGTGCCAGCAGCCAAGAAACAGGCAGGGGTAGAGCTTTCTTT
TRBD2	many	TRBJ2-4	TRBV11-1	CASSFGGGGASKNIQYF	TGTGCCAGCAGCTTCGGGGGCGGGGGGGCTTCCAAAAACATTCAGTACTTC
TRBD1	many	TRBJ1-1	TRBV9	CASSAQGVPNTEAFF	TGTGCCAGCAGCGCGCAGGGGGTCCCGAACACTGAAGCTTTCTTT
TRBD1	many	TRBJ2-7	TRBV11-2	CASSLPPTGSYEQYF	TGTGCCAGCAGCTTACCGCCGACAGGGTCCTACGAGCAGTACTTC
TRBD2	many	TRBJ2-1	TRBV20-1	CSARTGGSYNEQFF	TGCAGTGCTAGAACGGGGGGGAGCTACAATGAGCAGTTCTTC